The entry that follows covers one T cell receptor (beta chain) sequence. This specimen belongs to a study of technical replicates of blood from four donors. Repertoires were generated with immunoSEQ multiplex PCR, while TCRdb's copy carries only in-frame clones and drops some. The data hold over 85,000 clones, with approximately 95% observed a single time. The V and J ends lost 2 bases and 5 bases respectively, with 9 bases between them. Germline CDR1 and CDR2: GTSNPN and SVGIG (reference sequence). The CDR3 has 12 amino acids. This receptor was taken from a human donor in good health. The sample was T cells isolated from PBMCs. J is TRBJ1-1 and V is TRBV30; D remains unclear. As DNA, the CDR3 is TGTGCCTGGAGTTCGGGAAGAACTGAAGCTTTCTTT. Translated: CAWSSGRTEAFF.